A single T cell receptor (beta chain) is shown here with its context. This sample is part of a study of tumor-infiltrating lymphocytes in oesophageal squamous cell carcinoma. Via MiXCR, TCRdb re-called the reads, giving one row per CDR3 protein. Among about 12,000 distinct CDR3 sequences listed, roughly 60% were seen once. This CDR3 spans 14 amino acids. Trimming took 1 base from V and 2 from J, leaving 8 bases between them. In germline, CDR1 is MDHEN, CDR2 SYDVKM. The chain links TRBV28 to TRBJ1-1; no reliable D call. Sequencing used blood. The sequence derives from a female donor with esophageal squamous cell carcinoma. The CDR3 DNA follows: TGTGCCAGCAGTTTATCTGGGAGAAACACTGAAGCTTTCTTT. As protein: CASSLSGRNTEAFF.